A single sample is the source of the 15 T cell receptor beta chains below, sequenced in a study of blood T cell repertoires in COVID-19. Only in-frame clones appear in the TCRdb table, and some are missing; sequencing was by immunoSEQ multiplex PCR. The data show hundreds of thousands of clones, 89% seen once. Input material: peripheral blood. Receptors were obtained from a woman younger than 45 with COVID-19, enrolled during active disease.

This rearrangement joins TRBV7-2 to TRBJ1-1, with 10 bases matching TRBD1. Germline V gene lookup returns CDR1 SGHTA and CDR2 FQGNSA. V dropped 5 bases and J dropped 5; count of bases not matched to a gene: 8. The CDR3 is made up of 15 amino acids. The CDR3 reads CASSIRGDRGTEAFF. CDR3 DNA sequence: TGTGCCAGCAGCATAAGAGGGGACAGGGGAACTGAAGCTTTCTTT.

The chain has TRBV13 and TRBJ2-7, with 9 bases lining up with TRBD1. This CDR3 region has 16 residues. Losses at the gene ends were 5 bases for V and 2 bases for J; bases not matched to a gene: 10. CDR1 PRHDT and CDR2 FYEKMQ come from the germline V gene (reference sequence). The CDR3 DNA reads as TGTGCCAGCAGCATTAGATCGGGACAGGGAGCCTACGAGCAGTACGTC. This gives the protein CASSIRSGQGAYEQYV.

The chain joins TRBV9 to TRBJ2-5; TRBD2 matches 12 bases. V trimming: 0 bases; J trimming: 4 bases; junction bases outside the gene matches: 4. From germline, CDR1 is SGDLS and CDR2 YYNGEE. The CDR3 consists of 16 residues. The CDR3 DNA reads TGTGCCAGCAGCGTAGCGCTAGCGGGAGGGTTAGAGACCCAGTACTTC. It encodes CASSVALAGGLETQYF.

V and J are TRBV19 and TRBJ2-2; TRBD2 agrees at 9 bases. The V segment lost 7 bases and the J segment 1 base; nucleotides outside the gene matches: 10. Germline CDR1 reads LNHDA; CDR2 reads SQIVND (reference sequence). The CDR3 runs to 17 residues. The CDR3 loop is CASTYGAGGRNTGELFF. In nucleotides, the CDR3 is TGTGCCAGTACTTATGGGGCGGGAGGGAGGAACACCGGGGAGCTGTTTTTT. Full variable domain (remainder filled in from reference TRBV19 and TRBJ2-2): DGGITQSPKYLFRKEGQNVTLSCEQNLNHDAMYWYRQDPGQGLRLIYYSQIVNDFQKGDIAEGYSVSREKKESFPLTVTSAQKNPTAFYLCASTYGAGGRNTGELFFGEGSRLTVL.

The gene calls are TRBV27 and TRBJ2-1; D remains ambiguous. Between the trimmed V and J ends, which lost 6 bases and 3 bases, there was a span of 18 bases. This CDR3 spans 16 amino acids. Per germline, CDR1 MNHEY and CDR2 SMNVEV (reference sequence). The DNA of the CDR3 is TGTGCCAGCAGCTCCCCTAGGCCAATTTTCTACAATGAGCAGTTCTTC. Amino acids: CASSSPRPIFYNEQFF.

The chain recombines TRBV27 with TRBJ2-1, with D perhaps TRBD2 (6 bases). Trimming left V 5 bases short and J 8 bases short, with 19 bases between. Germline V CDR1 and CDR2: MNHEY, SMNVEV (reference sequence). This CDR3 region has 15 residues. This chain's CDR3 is CASSPRLGLFDEQFF. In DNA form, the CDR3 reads TGTGCCAGCAGTCCCCGACTAGGACTCTTCGATGAGCAGTTCTTC.

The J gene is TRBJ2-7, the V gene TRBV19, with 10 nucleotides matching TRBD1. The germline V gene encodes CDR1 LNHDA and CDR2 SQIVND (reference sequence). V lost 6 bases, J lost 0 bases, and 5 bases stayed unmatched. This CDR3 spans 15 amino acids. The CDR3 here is CASSPGTGDSYEQYF. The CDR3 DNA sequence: TGTGCCAGTAGCCCCGGGACAGGGGACTCCTACGAGCAGTACTTC.

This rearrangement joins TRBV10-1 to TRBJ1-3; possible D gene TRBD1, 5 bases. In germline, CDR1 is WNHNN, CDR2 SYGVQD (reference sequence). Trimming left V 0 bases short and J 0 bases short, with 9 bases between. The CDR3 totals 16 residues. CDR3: CASSESGQGSGNTIYF. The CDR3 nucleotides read TGCGCCAGCAGTGAGTCCGGGCAGGGCTCTGGAAACACCATATATTTT.

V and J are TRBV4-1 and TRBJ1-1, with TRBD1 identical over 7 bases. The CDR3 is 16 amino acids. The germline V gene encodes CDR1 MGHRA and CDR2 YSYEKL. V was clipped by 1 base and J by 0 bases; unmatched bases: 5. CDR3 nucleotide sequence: TGCGCCAGCAGCCAAGGTTCGACAGGGATGAACACTGAAGCTTTCTTT. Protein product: CASSQGSTGMNTEAFF.

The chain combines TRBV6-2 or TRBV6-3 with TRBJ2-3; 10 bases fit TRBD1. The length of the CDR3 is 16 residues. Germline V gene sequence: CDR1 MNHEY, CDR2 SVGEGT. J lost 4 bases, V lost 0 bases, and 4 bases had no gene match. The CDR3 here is CASSYSRTGGPDTQYF. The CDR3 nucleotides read TGTGCCAGCAGTTACTCGAGGACAGGGGGTCCAGATACGCAGTATTTT.

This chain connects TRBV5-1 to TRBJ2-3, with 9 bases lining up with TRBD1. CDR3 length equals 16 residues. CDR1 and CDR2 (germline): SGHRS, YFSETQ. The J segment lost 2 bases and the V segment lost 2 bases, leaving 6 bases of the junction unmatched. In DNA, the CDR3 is TGCGCCAGCAGCTTCCGCGGACAGGGGTTCACAGATACGCAGTATTTT. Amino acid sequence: CASSFRGQGFTDTQYF.

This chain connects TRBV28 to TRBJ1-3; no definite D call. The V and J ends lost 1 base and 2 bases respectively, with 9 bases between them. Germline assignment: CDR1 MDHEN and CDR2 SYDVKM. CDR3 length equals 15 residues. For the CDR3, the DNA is TGTGCCAGCAGTTTATATGTACAGCCTGGAAACACCATATATTTT. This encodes CASSLYVQPGNTIYF.

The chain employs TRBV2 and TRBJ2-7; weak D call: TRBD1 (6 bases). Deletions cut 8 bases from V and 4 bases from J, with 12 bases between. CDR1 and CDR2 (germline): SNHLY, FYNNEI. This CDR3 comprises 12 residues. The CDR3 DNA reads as TGTGCCAGCCGACGGGACACTTACGAGCAGTACTTC. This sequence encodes CASRRDTYEQYF.

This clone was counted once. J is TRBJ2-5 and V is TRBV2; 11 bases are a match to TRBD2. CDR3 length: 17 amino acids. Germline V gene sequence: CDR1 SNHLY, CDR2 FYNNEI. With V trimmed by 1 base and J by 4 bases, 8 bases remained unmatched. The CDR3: CASSEGGSGGAGETQYF. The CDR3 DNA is TGTGCCAGCAGTGAAGGTGGTAGCGGGGGGGCGGGAGAGACCCAGTACTTC.

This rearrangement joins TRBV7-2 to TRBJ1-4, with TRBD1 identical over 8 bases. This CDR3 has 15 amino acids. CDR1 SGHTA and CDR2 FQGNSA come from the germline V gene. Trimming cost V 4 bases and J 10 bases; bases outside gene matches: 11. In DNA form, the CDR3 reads TGTGCCAGCAGCTCATTGACAGGGGAAGTAGGAAAACTGTTTTTT. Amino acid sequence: CASSSLTGEVGKLFF. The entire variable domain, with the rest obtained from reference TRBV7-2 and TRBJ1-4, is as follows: GAGVSQSPSNKVTEKGKDVELRCDPISGHTALYWYRQSLGQGLEFLIYFQGNSAPDKSGLPSDRFSAERTGGSVSTLTIQRTQQEDSAVYLCASSSLTGEVGKLFFGSGTQLSVL.